The next 10 T cell receptor beta chains were all read from a single sample in a study of beta chain features in type 1 diabetes. Notes on the study in general: The study found moderately but significantly shorter TCRB CDR3s in all four CD4+ subsets of Type 1 diabetes patients.

The entirety of the isolated RNA underwent reverse transcription, so expressed TCRB transcripts were sequenced. The protocol was immunoSEQ multiplex PCR, while the TCRdb copy is restricted to in-frame clones and leaves out a portion. The data show roughly 150,000 clones, with roughly 8% seen just once and 0.45% to 0.55% held by the top ten. The antigens these receptors bind are not known. The source material was central memory CD4+ T cells from blood. The receptors come from a woman under 30 with type 1 diabetes.

This sequence joins TRBV4-3 and TRBJ1-1; the match to TRBD1 covers 7 bases. The CDR3 spans 17 residues. Germline assignment: CDR1 LGHNA and CDR2 YSLEER. V dropped 0 bases and J dropped 5; count of bases not matched to a gene: 12. Written as DNA, the CDR3 is TGCGCCAGCAGCCAAGAAAGGACAGGTAGGCTTGCTACTGAAGCTTTCTTT. It codes for CASSQERTGRLATEAFF.

The chain recombines TRBV7-2 with TRBJ2-5, with D perhaps TRBD2 (6 bases). Germline assignment: CDR1 SGHTA and CDR2 FQGNSA. Trimming cost V 1 base and J 5 bases, with 11 bases left between them. This CDR3 region has 14 residues. CDR3 protein: CASSLEAGRETQYF. The CDR3 DNA is TGTGCCAGCAGCTTAGAGGCGGGGCGGGAGACCCAGTACTTC.

The gene calls are TRBV2 and TRBJ2-4; the D gene is possibly TRBD1 (5 bases). Germline V gives CDR1 SNHLY, CDR2 FYNNEI. The CDR3 is 11 residues long. V was cut by 7 bases and J by 8 bases, with 9 bases left in between. CDR3 DNA: TGTGCCAGCACCCCCAGGGACATTCAGTACTTC. Translating it yields CASTPRDIQYF.

The chain links TRBV19 to TRBJ1-5; the D gene is possibly TRBD1 (6 bases). Trimming stripped 7 bases from V and 3 bases from J, with 13 bases between. This CDR3 spans 14 amino acids. Germline V gene lookup returns CDR1 LNHDA and CDR2 SQIVND (reference sequence). The CDR3 nucleotides read TGTGCCAGTAAAGGTGACAGGAACAATCAGCCCCAGCATTTT. As protein: CASKGDRNNQPQHF.

This chain joins TRBV29-1 and TRBJ2-3, with 7 nucleotides matching TRBD2. Trimming took 3 bases from V and 5 from J; bases not matched to a gene: 8. The CDR3 runs 14 residues. Germline V gene sequence: CDR1 SQVTM, CDR2 ANQGSEA. In nucleotides, the CDR3 is TGCAGCGTTGAGGGAGGGGCGATAGGAGATACGCAGTATTTT. Amino acid sequence: CSVEGGAIGDTQYF.

The chain combines TRBV5-1 with TRBJ2-5; no reliable D call. This CDR3 has 11 residues. CDR1 SGHRS and CDR2 YFSETQ come from the germline V gene. Trimming shortened V by 5 bases and J by 5 bases, and 7 bases separated the two germline ends. CDR3 sequence reads: CASSKAETQYF. The CDR3 DNA sequence: TGCGCCAGCAGTAAAGCCGAGACCCAGTACTTC.

This clone was found a few times. This sample includes further DNA sequences coding for the same CDR3. V and J are TRBV18 and TRBJ2-1; D gene uncertain. The germline V gene encodes CDR1 KGHSH and CDR2 LQKENI. V was pared by 3 bases and J by 0 bases, with 6 bases between. This CDR3 is 14 amino acids long. The CDR3 region is CASSPTSSYNEQFF. The CDR3 DNA is TGTGCCAGCTCACCTACAAGCTCCTACAATGAGCAGTTCTTC.

This clone was seen once. This chain uses TRBV21-1 with TRBJ2-5; the table's D call, TRBD2, has no DNA check behind it. TRBV21-1 constitutes a pseudogene. This CDR3 is built from 18 residues. CDR3 coding DNA: TGTGCCAGCAGCTCTCGGGGGCTCCTAGCGGGGGGGAAAGAGACCCAGTACTTC. This encodes CASSSRGLLAGGKETQYF.

The gene calls are TRBV7-2 and TRBJ2-7, with 8 nucleotides matching TRBD2. This CDR3 region has 13 residues. V was clipped by 8 bases and J by 2 bases; unmatched bases: 5. Germline CDR1 is SGHTA and CDR2 is FQGNSA. In nucleotides, the CDR3 is TGTGCCAGCGGGACTAGTTCCACCTACGAGCAGTACTTC. It yields the protein CASGTSSTYEQYF.

This clone was seen many times. This chain links TRBV30 with TRBJ2-2; 9 positions match TRBD2. V was clipped by 5 bases and J by 5 bases; unmatched bases: 6. The CDR3 is 14 amino acids. Germline assignment: CDR1 GTSNPN and CDR2 SVGIG (reference sequence). In DNA form, the CDR3 reads TGTGCCTGGGTAGCGGGAGCGGGGACCGGGGAGCTGTTTTTT. Translated: CAWVAGAGTGELFF.